The clone carrying this T cell receptor beta chain came up a few times. What it binds is unknown. The germline V gene encodes CDR1 SGHRS and CDR2 YFSETQ. Trimming took 4 bases from V and 0 from J; bases not matched to a gene: 2. CDR3 length: 14 amino acids. Expressed TCRB transcripts were sequenced because the entire RNA isolate underwent reverse transcription. Several million reads were obtained on average from naive, central memory and regulatory T cell samples. Libraries were prepared by immunoSEQ multiplex PCR; TCRdb keeps only in-frame clonotypes and omits some of them. The table includes about 300,000 clones, about 13% detected once. A sort by CD45RO/CCR7/CD25/CD127/CD95/CD27 yielded CD4+ naive, central memory, regulatory and stem cell-like memory cells. The data were taken from a study of beta chain features in type 1 diabetes. Study outcomes and limitations: Significant though moderate, a shortening of TCRB CDR3s appeared in all four CD4+ subsets of Type 1 diabetes patients. For type 1 diabetes patients, VDJ junctions showed fewer insertions and more deletions.

The chain joins TRBV5-1 to TRBJ2-3, with TRBD1 identical over 7 bases. The sequence derives from a woman aged 18-29 years with type 1 diabetes. Specimen: naive CD4+ T cells from blood. CDR3 residues: CASSQGQSTDTQYF. The CDR3 DNA is TGCGCCAGCAGCCAGGGACAGAGCACAGATACGCAGTATTTT.